This TCR beta chain was retrieved from a study of STAT3 mutations in large granular lymphocyte leukemia. The overall study: Roughly two fifths of treated T-LGLL patients showed hematologic response to immunosuppression.

TCRdb's copy holds only in-frame clones and misses some; the assay was immunoSEQ multiplex PCR. The sample carries approximately 25,000 clones, less than 95% recorded once. The V end was cut by 4 bases, the J end by 12 bases, with 31 bases between. This CDR3 comprises 18 residues. Germline lookup yields CDR1 SEHNR and CDR2 FQNEAQ (reference sequence). Points from the study as a whole: At least one immunodominant TCR beta clonotype appeared in every T-cell large granular lymphocyte leukemia patient.

A word on this clone: Its antigen remains unidentified.

The TCR originated in a man aged 35 to 55 with T-cell large granular lymphocyte leukemia. Some clones in this sample may be carry-over from other donors' samples. The rearrangement joins TRBV7-9 to TRBJ2-1; D perhaps matches TRBD1 (6 bases). Material: peripheral blood mononuclear cells. CDR3 bases: TGTGCCAGCAGCTCGCCCTCAGCATTTGTACAGGGAACTTCGGGGCAGTTCTTC. This encodes CASSSPSAFVQGTSGQFF.